One TCR beta chain is described in this entry. Its cognate antigen is unknown. These data belong to a study of cytomegalovirus exposure and HLA in healthy donors. Study results and caveats: Being productive about 90% or about 30% of the time was typical of most TCR beta V segments in an earlier analysis. The authors confirmed in vitro that three CMV-associated chains were specific for CMV antigens. Highly shared sequence variants in one cluster were likely a sequencing artifact.

The CDR3 is 14 residues long. Germline V gene lookup returns CDR1 SGHRS and CDR2 YFSETQ. Both 60 Vbeta primers and 13 Jbeta primers went into the PCR. Original processing notes: Approximately 80 million unique TCR beta chains, roughly 11 million of them shared, were counted by a later analysis. Sequencing used immunoSEQ multiplex PCR; TCRdb keeps in-frame clones, though not all of them. Clone size and the V and J calls come from that table; the DNA yielded D and trimming. The sample lists approximately 140,000 clones, 60% to 80% occurring once. This chain joins TRBV5-1 and TRBJ2-5, with a weak D call TRBD1 (6 bases). The DNA matches TRBJ2-7 better at its end, which makes the J call doubtful. What was sequenced was PBMCs. This TCR was sampled from a woman aged 60-75 years in good health and CMV-seropositive. CDR3 protein: CASSLGRGEYEQYF. The DNA for the CDR3 is TGCGCCAGCAGCTTAGGCAGGGGCGAGTACGAGCAGTACTTC.